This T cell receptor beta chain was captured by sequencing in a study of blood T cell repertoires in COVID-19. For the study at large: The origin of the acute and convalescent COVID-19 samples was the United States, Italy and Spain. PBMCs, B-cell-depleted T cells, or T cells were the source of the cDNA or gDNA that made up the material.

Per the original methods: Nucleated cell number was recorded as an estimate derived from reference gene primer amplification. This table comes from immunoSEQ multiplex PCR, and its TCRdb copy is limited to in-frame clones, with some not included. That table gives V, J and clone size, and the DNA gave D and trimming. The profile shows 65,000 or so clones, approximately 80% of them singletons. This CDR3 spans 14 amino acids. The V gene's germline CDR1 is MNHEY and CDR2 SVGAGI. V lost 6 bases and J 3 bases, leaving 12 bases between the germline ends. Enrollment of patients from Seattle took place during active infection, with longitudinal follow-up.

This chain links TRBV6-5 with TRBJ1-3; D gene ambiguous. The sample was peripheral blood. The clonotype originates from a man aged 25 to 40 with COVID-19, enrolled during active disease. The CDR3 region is CASRRDEIGNTIYF. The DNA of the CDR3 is TGTGCCAGCAGAAGAGATGAGATTGGAAACACCATATATTTT.